This entry is about one T cell receptor (beta chain). There is no known antigen for this receptor. The sample holds no much larger clone one base away, and base qualities are not on file. The cohort was made up of roughly 670 healthy bone marrow donors. Cohort members were all nominally healthy when sampled, although unrecorded immune exposures were likely present. The donor tested CMV seropositive and was one of the 289 seropositive cohort members. A peripheral blood sample was collected from each donor, and TCR beta sequencing was performed on peripheral blood mononuclear cells. The Qiagen DNeasy Blood Extraction Kit was used to extract genomic DNA from the blood cell samples. These data originate in a study of cytomegalovirus exposure and HLA in healthy donors (dated by TCRdb to about 2017). Background on the whole study: An earlier analysis of around 600 of the donors reported about 250 Gb of sequence data and around 120 million unique TCR beta sequences from 190 million or so T cells. To study patterns of TCR occurrence, a later analysis re-analyzed previously published TCR beta repertoires from under 750 donors and added high-resolution HLA genotyping. Along with the roughly 670-subject first cohort, a separate validation cohort of roughly 110 different subjects was used. In the later analysis, no new phenotypic data were used to find candidate immune exposures; instead, reliance was placed on TCR beta sequences and their occurrence across donors. On average, around 240,000 unique TCR beta nucleotide sequences were sequenced per donor among a few hundred genotyped donors of the cohort, with 15% to 20% of those sequences being non-productive. Roughly 300 gigabases of sequencing data and 80 million or so unique TCR sequences were included in an early release covering about 620 HLA-typed donors. Typing coverage differed by locus: A, B, C, DRB1 and DQB1 were typed in about 620-640 donors, DQA1 in roughly 510, DPA1 in around 580, and DPB1 in 472. In a later genetic analysis, genome-wide SNP genotypes for about 55% of the 666 donors were used, and that subset was treated as a discovery cohort. To predict cytomegalovirus infection status, the study brought together high-throughput TCR immunosequencing, statistical association of individual TCRs with disease status, and machine learning. In an earlier analysis of 587 of the donors, high-throughput TCR beta sequencing was used to judge whether each TCR beta V gene segment behaved as functional or pseudogenic. The study was designed to test whether signatures of past pathogen exposure could be identified by cataloging public T cell receptors. A handful of DR-DQ haplotypes were treated as single units for association and clustering because of strong linkage in the cohort. The genetic ancestry cluster associated with self-reported Caucasian donors included 81% of the roughly 400 genotyped donors. HLA typing included class I and class II loci at four-digit resolution. All discovery cohort repertoires had been generated on a single sequencing platform. The study profiled the T cell repertoires of under 700 subjects by immunosequencing and related them to cytomegalovirus serostatus. Donor age, sex, ethnicity and CMV serostatus were compiled alongside the repertoire data.

Study-level results and caveats: Because counts were too low, roughly 16 rarely observed V segments, including chromosome 9 orphons, were left out of the earlier analysis of over 550 of the donors. A further reported finding was that TCR beta sequences accurately predicted the HLA-A and HLA-B alleles for most subjects in the first cohort. The sequencing pipeline was judged likely to have produced a cluster of highly shared sequence variants as a technical artifact. While some public TCRs were present in many individuals, most TCR sequences turned up only very rarely across donors. A later genetic analysis reported fewer N-insertions in productive TCRs among donors in an Asian-associated ancestry cluster than the roughly 700-donor mean. Broadly in line with IMGT annotations, most TCR beta V segments showed up in productive rearrangements about 87% or about 30% of the time in an earlier analysis of several hundred of the donors. Compared with equally common non-associated chains, HLA-associated TCR beta chains in a later analysis were more clonally expanded and had lower generation probabilities. When HLA alleles, especially DR and DQ, strongly co-occurred, TCR associations were difficult to assign to individual alleles. Correlated functional status among segregating V segments might reflect linkage disequilibrium, but an unknown experimental factor could not be ruled out. In a later genetic analysis, a missense DCLRE1C variant was associated with V-gene and J-gene trimming of TCR beta chains, and the association was replicated in an independent cohort. Most CMV-associated TCR beta chains appeared to be HLA-restricted in a later analysis, and the HLA associations seemed to be driven largely by CMV exposure. A total of about 150 TCR beta chains were listed by the study as associated with cytomegalovirus. The classifier was reported to diagnose cytomegalovirus status with high specificity and sensitivity in both the original cohort and the validation cohort. HLA typing was unavailable for some donors at each locus, so association tests used only the typed subset. The presence/absence analyses assumed that sequencing depth was roughly uniform across donors, and that assumption may not be true. In a later analysis, the rate of TCR association differed among HLA loci, with DRB1 alleles having the most associated TCRs and HLA-C alleles having the fewest. The only immune exposure information available for the cohort was CMV serostatus. In vitro tests confirmed that a few of the cytomegalovirus-associated TCR beta chains recognize cytomegalovirus antigens. At a false discovery rate of 0.05, a later analysis linked around 15,000 TCR beta sequences to specific HLA alleles. In a later analysis, several top co-occurrence clusters were reported to appear linked to parvovirus B19, influenza, CMV and Epstein-Barr virus. The cohort was sequenced for TCR beta chains only, and without alpha or paired-chain data the features that could be detected were limited. It was suggested by the authors that the approach could potentially be generalized to other disease states and immunological phenotypes.

Receptor libraries were prepared by the immunoSEQ multiplex PCR assay. A mixture of 60 forward primers for TCR Vbeta segments and 13 reverse primers for TCR Jbeta segments was used in the multiplex PCR. A multiplex PCR assay on genomic DNA amplified the CDR3 region of rearranged TCR beta genes. The amplified TCR beta libraries were sequenced on the Illumina HiSeq System as 87-base-pair reads. Processing in the source paper ran as follows. In a later analysis, tens of millions of unique TCR beta chains were counted across the approximately 620 repertoires, and roughly 11 million of these chains were shared by at least two donors. Raw reads were error-corrected and collapsed into unique sequences with a nearest-neighbor algorithm that merged closely related sequences to remove PCR and sequencing errors. V, D and J gene segments were assigned by aligning CDR3 sequences to IMGT reference sequences. For a sequence to be retained, a match of at least six nucleotides was required to both a V gene segment and a J gene segment. A rearrangement counted as productive if the CDR3 had no stop codons and remained in frame with V and J, and every other rearrangement counted as non-productive. Following IMGT convention, CDR3 was defined as the stretch from the second conserved V-encoded cysteine to the conserved J-encoded phenylalanine. The earlier analysis of 587 of the donors excluded sequences that lacked an unambiguous match to a single V gene segment. In an earlier analysis of several hundred of the donors, V segments were called functional above 56.7% productive rearrangements and were called segregating when the between-donor standard deviation exceeded 5%. To diagnose cytomegalovirus status from the catalog of TCR beta chain sequences, a statistical classification framework was built. In a later analysis, V and J genes were assigned by comparing TCR nucleotide sequences against IMGT/GENE-DB human TR gene sequences. A later analysis assigned CDR3 sequences and most-parsimonious VDJ recombination scenarios with the TCRdist pipeline. In a later analysis, each TCR beta chain was defined by its CDR3 amino acid sequence together with its V-gene family, and reads lacking a unique V-gene family were excluded. As a way to deal with suspected cross-contamination and a sequencing artifact, a later analysis dropped 500 to 700 nucleotide sequences that were highly shared and had low generation probability. In a later analysis, a clonal expansion index for each public chain was calculated from normalized within-repertoire ranks of inferred template counts. In a later analysis, generation probabilities were computed using a VDJ recombination model fitted to out-of-frame rearrangements, and the results were checked against IGoR. Hypergeometric tests were used in a later analysis to score TCR-TCR, TCR-HLA and TCR-CMV co-occurrence, with a repertoire-size bias correction applied to the TCR pairs. False discovery rates were estimated in a later analysis by permuting HLA or CMV assignments 20 times. In a later analysis, co-occurring TCRs were grouped using DBSCAN, with TCRdist sequence similarity added in when clustering inside HLA-allele-positive subsets. Repertoires with fewer than 30,000 or more than 120,000 public chains, plus five repertoires with anomalous nucleotide sharing, were excluded from co-occurrence clustering. In its TCRdb copy, this immuneACCESS table keeps in-frame sequences only and misses some clones. Where compared with another copy, unresolved V genes explain less than half of these, and the others have no known cause. V, J and clone size were drawn from that table, and D and trimming were deduced from the DNA. This sample holds 80,000 or so clones; around 70% were observed only once. The ten largest make up 11% of the sample.

Sequenced input: PBMCs. This receptor was taken from a woman aged 40 to 50 in good health and CMV-seropositive.

Here the CDR3 is given as CASSGRDSLGYGYTF. The DNA sequence is TGTGCCAGCAGCGGAAGGGACTCCCTAGGGTATGGCTACACCTTC. This chain joins TRBV5-6 to TRBJ1-2; TRBD1 could be the D gene, as 5 bases match. CDR1 and CDR2 were assigned from the germline V gene as SGHDT and YYEEEE. The CDR3 holds 15 amino acids from the cysteine to the phenylalanine. Here the CDR3 DNA is all that survives: 45 bases in frame from base 1. The V and J ends are trimmed by 4 bases and 5 bases, leaving 18 bases between them.